Presented here are 25 T cell receptor beta chains from one specimen sequenced in a study of cytomegalovirus exposure and HLA in healthy donors (dated by TCRdb to about 2017). Libraries were constructed by the immunoSEQ multiplex PCR assay. For the multiplex PCR, a mixture combining 60 forward primers for TCR Vbeta segments and 13 reverse primers for TCR Jbeta segments was used. The immuneACCESS repertoire file appears here via TCRdb, limited to in-frame rearrangements. These files lack a portion of the clones; in checked studies, under half of the deficit traces to unresolved V genes, and the cause of the others is not known. The sample contains under 150,000 clones, around nine tenths of them found a single time. Roughly 5% of the sample belongs to the ten largest clones. Sequenced material: PBMCs. Receptors were obtained from a woman aged 25 to 45 in good health and CMV-seronegative.

The CDR3 sequence: CASSTDSYGYTF. CDR3 nucleotide sequence: TGTGCCAGCAGTACGGACAGCTATGGCTACACCTTC. The chain joins TRBV28 to TRBJ1-2, with TRBD1 as a possible D gene (6 bases). Trimming took off 5 bases at V and 4 bases at J, with 8 bases between the two ends. Germline V lookup: CDR1 MDHEN, CDR2 SYDVKM. The CDR3 has 12 amino acids.

The chain links TRBV18 to TRBJ2-7; 9 nucleotides agree with TRBD1. J lost 11 bases, V lost 1 base, and 15 bases had no gene match. The CDR3 has 16 residues. In germline, CDR1 is KGHSH, CDR2 LQKENI. CDR3: CASSPRQEPGQGVEYF. The CDR3 coding sequence is TGTGCCAGCTCACCACGACAAGAACCGGGACAGGGTGTAGAGTACTTC.

V and J are TRBV7-7 and TRBJ2-5; 14 bases are shared with TRBD2. Germline CDR1 SSHAT, CDR2 FNYEAQ (reference sequence). The CDR3 has 19 amino acids. Here the CDR3 reads CATTPRGLAGAKTPVAQYF. The CDR3 nucleotides read TGTGCTACAACCCCGCGGGGACTAGCGGGAGCAAAAACCCCAGTGGCCCAGTACTTC.

The chain has TRBV7-2 and TRBJ1-1; 9 bases are a match to TRBD1. V lost 9 bases and J lost 1; bases outside the gene matches: 6. The CDR3 is 14 residues long. Germline V gene data show CDR1 as SGHTA and CDR2 as FQGNSA. This CDR3 is CASHRGRRNTEAFF. The DNA for the CDR3 is TGTGCCAGTCACAGGGGGCGAAGGAACACTGAAGCTTTCTTT.

The chain carries TRBV7-2 and TRBJ1-1; 7 bases match TRBD1. The CDR3 consists of 14 residues. Germline V gene lookup returns CDR1 SGHTA and CDR2 FQGNSA. Trimming took 4 bases from V and 5 from J; bases not matched to a gene: 7. The CDR3 protein is CASSSRPGQTEAFF. Here the CDR3 DNA reads TGTGCCAGCAGCTCACGCCCGGGACAGACTGAAGCTTTCTTT.

The chain couples TRBV29-1 to TRBJ1-1; 7 nucleotides match TRBD1. This CDR3 has 13 amino acids. Germline lookup yields CDR1 SQVTM and CDR2 ANQGSEA. With V trimmed by 7 bases and J by 0 bases, 5 bases remained unmatched. CDR3 bases: TGCAGCGCCGAGACAGGGATGAACACTGAAGCTTTCTTT. It encodes CSAETGMNTEAFF.

This clone was observed a handful of times. This chain joins TRBV4-1 and TRBJ1-1, with a tentative D call TRBD1 (6 bases). Germline lookup yields CDR1 MGHRA and CDR2 YSYEKL. V lost 0 bases to trimming and J lost 1 base, with 9 bases between them. The CDR3 sequence is 15 residues long. The CDR3 loop is CASSQEGTRNTEAFF. DNA for the CDR3: TGCGCCAGCAGCCAAGAAGGGACAAGGAACACTGAAGCTTTCTTT.

This clone was found once. The genes are TRBV18 and TRBJ2-7; 9 bases align to TRBD1. The CDR3 runs to 16 residues. With 3 bases clipped from V and 4 bases from J, the junction kept 10 bases outside the gene matches. The germline V gene has CDR1 KGHSH and CDR2 LQKENI. The CDR3 reads CASSPGQGNRVYEQYF. The CDR3 DNA follows: TGTGCCAGCTCACCCGGACAGGGGAATCGAGTTTACGAGCAGTACTTC.

The chain joins TRBV9 to TRBJ2-1; tentatively, D is TRBD2 (6 bases). Trimming removed 0 bases from V and 6 bases from J, with 22 bases in between. Germline V gene data show CDR1 as SGDLS and CDR2 as YYNGEE. The CDR3 loop spans 18 amino acids. CDR3 nucleotide sequence: TGTGCCAGCAGCGTAGTAGGGGCAGGCGGGAACAGCGGCAATGAGCAGTTCTTC. Translating gives CASSVVGAGGNSGNEQFF.

J is TRBJ2-3 and V is TRBV13, with TRBD2 matching over 12 bases. Trimming cost V 4 bases and J 5 bases; bases outside gene matches: 10. Germline V gene lookup returns CDR1 PRHDT and CDR2 FYEKMQ (reference sequence). This CDR3 is built from 17 residues. The chain's CDR3 is CASSSSWTSGTIDTQYF. The CDR3 region has the DNA TGTGCCAGCAGCTCGTCTTGGACTAGCGGGACCATAGATACGCAGTATTTT.

The rearrangement joins TRBV7-9 to TRBJ2-5; 12 positions agree with TRBD1. The junction had 9 bases not matched to a gene; V was cut back by 5 bases and J by 5 bases. This CDR3 has 16 residues. Germline V gives CDR1 SEHNR, CDR2 FQNEAQ (reference sequence). The CDR3 protein is CASSQVGQGARETQYF. CDR3 sequence (DNA): TGTGCCAGCAGCCAGGTGGGACAGGGGGCCCGGGAGACCCAGTACTTC.

The CDR3 DNA reads as TGTGCCAGCAGCGTAGCGGGAGTCAGTACAGATACGCAGTATTTT. It codes for CASSVAGVSTDTQYF. This chain links TRBV9 with TRBJ2-3; a possible D gene is TRBD2 (6 bases). Trimming took 0 bases from V and 3 from J, leaving 11 bases between them. Per the germline V gene, CDR1 is SGDLS and CDR2 is YYNGEE. This CDR3 region has 15 residues.

On this clone: A read error may account for a junction end that differs from germline. The V gene is TRBV7-9, the J gene TRBJ1-5; TRBD1 agrees at 7 bases. There are 14 residues in the CDR3. CDR1 SEHNR and CDR2 FQNEAQ come from the germline V gene (reference sequence). CDR3 protein: CSSSWGDSYQPQHF. In DNA form, the CDR3 reads TGTTCCAGCAGCTGGGGGGACAGCTATCAGCCCCAGCATTTT. Supplemented by reference TRBV7-9 and TRBJ1-5, the full variable domain reads DTGVSQNPRHKITKRGQNVTFRCDPISEHNRLYWYRQTLGQGPEFLTYFQNEAQLEKSRLLSDRFSAERPKGSFSTLEIQRTEQGDSAMYLCSSSWGDSYQPQHFGDGTRLSIL.

For the CDR3, the DNA is TGTGCCAGCAGGGGAGAGGGAGGGAACACCGGGGAGCTGTTTTTT. Its protein product is CASRGEGGNTGELFF. V usage is TRBV9 and J usage is TRBJ2-2; possibly TRBD2 for D (6 bases). Looked up from germline, CDR1 is SGDLS and CDR2 is YYNGEE. The CDR3 is 15 residues long. V shed 5 bases and J shed 1 base, with 12 bases lying between them.

The count of this clone is one. J is TRBJ2-7 and V is TRBV28; D might be TRBD2 (5 bases). The germline CDR1 and CDR2 sequences are MDHEN and SYDVKM. V shed 2 bases and J shed 4 bases, with 12 bases lying between them. There are 14 residues in the CDR3. The CDR3 loop is CASSLRLAPYEQYF. In DNA form, the CDR3 reads TGTGCCAGCAGTTTAAGGCTAGCCCCGTACGAGCAGTACTTC.

The chain joins TRBV29-1 to TRBJ1-2; 9 nucleotides align to TRBD1. Trimming cost V 6 bases and J 7 bases; bases outside gene matches: 9. The CDR3 covers 13 residues. Germline V CDR1 and CDR2: SQVTM, ANQGSEA. CDR3 DNA: TGCAGCGTAGAGGGACAGGGTTCGCTTGGCTACACCTTC. Protein sequence: CSVEGQGSLGYTF.

This chain joins TRBV10-3 and TRBJ2-5; TRBD2 matches at 16 bases. Germline trimming cut 10 bases from V and 6 bases from J; bases unmatched to any gene: 8. This CDR3 is built from 15 residues. CDR1 is ENHRY and CDR2 is SYGVKD in the germline V gene. The CDR3 loop is CATQGTSGRAQTQYF. Here the CDR3 DNA reads TGTGCCACCCAAGGGACTAGCGGGAGGGCCCAGACCCAGTACTTC.

The chain combines TRBV4-3 with TRBJ2-7, with D possibly TRBD1 on 6 matching bases. The V gene lost 0 bases and the J gene lost 0 bases, with 15 bases spanning the gap. The CDR3 has 17 amino acids. The germline V gene encodes CDR1 LGHNA and CDR2 YSLEER. For the CDR3, the DNA is TGCGCCAGCAGCCAAGATTGGCGGACAGCTTTCTCCTACGAGCAGTACTTC. This sequence encodes CASSQDWRTAFSYEQYF.

There are a few counts of this clone. V usage is TRBV10-3 and J usage is TRBJ1-3; 7 bases map to TRBD1. This CDR3 region has 19 residues. With 8 bases clipped from V and 0 bases from J, the junction kept 19 bases outside the gene matches. Germline V lookup: CDR1 ENHRY, CDR2 SYGVKD. CDR3 DNA: TGTGCCATCTCGCGTTTGGGGGACAGTTCCCAGAGCTCTGGAAACACCATATATTTT. Encoded protein: CAISRLGDSSQSSGNTIYF.

The chain carries TRBV27 and TRBJ2-1, with 7 bases aligning to TRBD1. V gave up 1 base and J gave up 7 bases; unmatched junction bases: 1. In germline, CDR1 is MNHEY, CDR2 SMNVEV (reference sequence). The CDR3 has 13 residues. As DNA, the CDR3 is TGTGCCAGCAGTTTATACAGGGGAAATGAGCAGTTCTTC. It translates to CASSLYRGNEQFF.

CDR3 bases: TGTGCCAGCAGTCCGCGGGTTTACTACGAGCAGTACTTC. It codes for CASSPRVYYEQYF. The chain joins TRBV28 to TRBJ2-5, with a weak D call TRBD2 (5 bases). The J call may be wrong; the DNA end is better matched by TRBJ2-7. The V gene's germline CDR1 is MDHEN and CDR2 SYDVKM. This CDR3 spans 13 amino acids.

The CDR3 is CSARLAGSYNEQFF. CDR3 bases: TGCAGCGCTAGACTAGCGGGAAGTTACAATGAGCAGTTCTTC. The chain links TRBV29-1 to TRBJ2-1; the match to TRBD2 covers 11 bases. V shed 7 bases, J shed 4 bases, and the junction held 6 bases outside the gene matches. This CDR3 has 14 residues. CDR1 SQVTM and CDR2 ANQGSEA come from the germline V gene.

V gene TRBV7-3 combines with J gene TRBJ1-2, with 8 bases fitting TRBD1. The V gene's germline CDR1 is SGHTA and CDR2 FQGTGA. The CDR3 extends over 12 amino acids. V lost 2 bases, J lost 8 bases, and 1 base stayed unmatched. The CDR3: CASSLPGGGYTF. CDR3 coding DNA: TGTGCCAGCAGCTTACCAGGGGGCGGCTACACCTTC.

This chain connects TRBV5-1 to TRBJ1-1; 9 bases align to TRBD1. The CDR3 has 15 residues. Unmatched junction bases numbered 6, after V lost 4 bases and J lost 2 bases. In germline, CDR1 is SGHRS, CDR2 YFSETQ. Here the CDR3 DNA reads TGCGCCAGCAGCGTACAGGGGGCTCGAAACACTGAAGCTTTCTTT. Protein product: CASSVQGARNTEAFF.

V gene TRBV2 combines with J gene TRBJ2-5; no firm D call. Germline V lookup: CDR1 SNHLY, CDR2 FYNNEI. The length of the CDR3 is 12 residues. Trimming removed 6 bases at V and 4 bases at J, with 9 bases between. The CDR3 bases are TGTGCCAGCAGGGTGGCTAGAGAGACCCAGTACTTC. Amino acid sequence: CASRVARETQYF.